This T cell receptor (beta chain) came from a study of T-cell memory formation after mild COVID-19. In its sample, this clonotype was seen a few times. Its matching antigen is unknown. V dropped 3 bases and J dropped 0 bases, with 10 bases sitting between them. CDR1 and CDR2 from the germline V gene are SGHRS and YFSETQ. The length of the CDR3 is 15 residues. One entry per CDR3 protein, called by TCRdb with MiXCR from the 5' RACE reads. The top ten clones hold 13% of a sample with around 320,000 distinct CDR3 sequences, around 30% of them seen once. The study, taken as a whole, reports: CD4+ contracting clones were found mainly in CM and EM, and CD8+ ones in EMRA.

The receptor was isolated from an adult woman who had mild COVID-19 (a few samples of this study predate the infection). Cell type and time point are not known. The sequenced material came from PBMCs or a T cell subset sorted from them (not recorded which). The V and J genes are TRBV5-1 and TRBJ2-1; tentatively, D is TRBD1 (6 bases). The DNA of the CDR3 is TGCGCCAGCAGCTCCGAGGGGGTCTCCTACAATGAGCAGTTCTTC. Protein sequence: CASSSEGVSYNEQFF.